The 16 T cell receptor beta chains below come from one sample, sequenced in a study of shared clonotypes between healthy human individuals. Method: immunoSEQ multiplex PCR; TCRdb's copy keeps in-frame clones and lacks some. The data hold roughly 1 million clones, with roughly 75% observed a single time. Sequences were obtained from memory CD4+ T cells sorted from blood. As to subset: CD45RA-negative fraction. Every receptor here comes from a man between 18 and 35 years old in good health.

This clone was counted between two and nine times. The chain is built from TRBV5-1 and TRBJ2-5; 8 bases match TRBD2. With V trimmed by 3 bases and J by 5 bases, 9 bases remained unmatched. CDR3 length: 15 residues. Germline V gives CDR1 SGHRS, CDR2 YFSETQ. CDR3 DNA: TGCGCCAGCAGCTCCGGACTAGCCCTGGACGAGACCCAGTACTTC. It yields the protein CASSSGLALDETQYF.

This clone was counted a single time. This chain links TRBV28 with TRBJ2-5; 8 positions match TRBD2. V lost 4 bases and J lost 1; bases outside the gene matches: 5. Germline V gene data show CDR1 as MDHEN and CDR2 as SYDVKM. The length of the CDR3 is 15 residues. CDR3 nucleotides: TGTGCCAGCAGTTCGGTAGCGGGGATCCAAGAGACCCAGTACTTC. This translates into CASSSVAGIQETQYF. The variable domain in full, completed from reference TRBV28 and TRBJ2-5, reads DVKVTQSSRYLVKRTGEKVFLECVQDMDHENMFWYRQDPGLGLRLIYFSYDVKMKEKGDIPEGYSVSREKKERFSLILESASTNQTSMYLCASSSVAGIQETQYFGPGTRLLVL.

This clone was seen only a few times. The rearrangement joins TRBV25-1 to TRBJ1-1, with TRBD1 as a possible D gene (6 bases). Trimming removed 7 bases at V and 8 bases at J, with 20 bases between. This CDR3 has 14 amino acids. CDR1 is MGHDK and CDR2 is SYGVNS in the germline V gene. CDR3 sequence: CASTKQGWEGEAFF. CDR3 DNA: TGTGCCAGCACTAAACAGGGCTGGGAGGGGGAAGCTTTCTTT.

This chain uses TRBV5-1 with TRBJ1-1; D ambiguous. CDR1 is SGHRS and CDR2 is YFSETQ in the germline V gene. The CDR3 is made up of 14 amino acids. V lost 1 base and J lost 2, with 9 bases in between. CDR3 DNA: TGCGCCAGCAGCTTGTTATCACCTAACACTGAAGCTTTCTTT. Translating gives CASSLLSPNTEAFF.

The rearrangement joins TRBV5-6 to TRBJ1-1; possible D gene TRBD1, 5 bases. Trimming cost V 0 bases and J 1 base, with 7 bases left between them. CDR1 SGHDT and CDR2 YYEEEE come from the germline V gene. This CDR3 region has 14 residues. The CDR3 DNA reads as TGTGCCAGCAGCTTGGTTAGGGGGAACACTGAAGCTTTCTTT. Amino acids: CASSLVRGNTEAFF.

The chain couples TRBV7-2 to TRBJ1-1; D uncertain. Trimming took off 5 bases at V and 0 bases at J, with 10 bases between the two ends. The germline gives CDR1 SGHTA, CDR2 FQGNSA. The CDR3 has 14 residues. The CDR3 loop reads CASSPSGLNTEAFF. The CDR3 DNA reads TGTGCCAGCAGCCCATCTGGGTTGAACACTGAAGCTTTCTTT.

This clone was seen ten or more times. The chain links TRBV10-3 to TRBJ1-2; weak D call: TRBD1 (5 bases). The V and J ends lost 3 bases and 6 bases respectively, with 8 bases between them. This CDR3 is 12 amino acids long. Germline lookup yields CDR1 ENHRY and CDR2 SYGVKD. The CDR3, as DNA: TGTGCCATCAGTGACACAGGAAATGGCTACACCTTC. Translation gives CAISDTGNGYTF.

The rearrangement joins TRBV7-2 to TRBJ1-5, with 8 bases aligning to TRBD1. The CDR3 length is 18 residues. J lost 0 bases, V lost 5 bases, and 12 bases had no gene match. The germline CDR1 and CDR2 sequences are SGHTA and FQGNSA. The CDR3 sequence: CASSPSDRVLYSNQPQHF. In nucleotides, the CDR3 is TGTGCCAGCAGCCCCTCGGACAGGGTACTTTATAGCAATCAGCCCCAGCATTTT. Variable domain in full (rest from reference TRBV7-2 and TRBJ1-5): GAGVSQSPSNKVTEKGKDVELRCDPISGHTALYWYRQSLGQGLEFLIYFQGNSAPDKSGLPSDRFSAERTGGSVSTLTIQRTQQEDSAVYLCASSPSDRVLYSNQPQHFGDGTRLSIL.

The chain links TRBV19 to TRBJ2-5, with a weak D call TRBD2 (6 bases). Germline V lookup: CDR1 LNHDA, CDR2 SQIVND (reference sequence). The V end was cut by 3 bases, the J end by 7 bases, with 6 bases between. This CDR3 comprises 11 residues. DNA for the CDR3: TGTGCCAGTAGTATGGGGGGGACCCAGTACTTC. Its translation: CASSMGGTQYF.

A remark on this clone: Mismatch with germline at one junction end may stem from a read error. The chain couples TRBV10-3 to TRBJ1-1, with D tentatively TRBD1 (6 bases). The germline V gene encodes CDR1 ENHRY and CDR2 SYGVKD. The CDR3 spans 12 residues. CDR3 loop: CAISQGNAEAFF. The CDR3 bases are TGTGCCATCAGCCAGGGGAACGCTGAAGCTTTCTTT.

The CDR3 bases are TGTGCCAGCAGTTTCACCCAAGGCATGGCCTACAATGAGCAGTTCTTC. This encodes CASSFTQGMAYNEQFF. The chain joins TRBV5-4 to TRBJ2-1; D is uncertain. V was clipped by 5 bases and J by 2 bases, with 17 bases between them. Per the germline V gene, CDR1 is SGHNT and CDR2 is YYREEE (reference sequence). CDR3 length equals 16 residues.

V and J are TRBV10-3 and TRBJ1-2; no clear D. The CDR3 is made up of 14 amino acids. V lost 2 bases, J lost 1 base, and 8 bases lay in between. CDR1 is ENHRY and CDR2 is SYGVKD in the germline V gene. Here the CDR3 DNA reads TGTGCCATCAGTGAGGCGGGTTTTAACTATGGCTACACCTTC. It encodes CAISEAGFNYGYTF.

This clone was seen more than once but under ten times. This chain connects TRBV28 to TRBJ1-2; D gene ambiguous. Trimming pared 5 bases from V and 11 bases from J, leaving 9 bases between. Germline V gene sequence: CDR1 MDHEN, CDR2 SYDVKM. The CDR3 length is 10 residues. CDR3 loop: CASSDQLYTF. CDR3 coding DNA: TGTGCCAGCAGTGACCAGCTGTACACCTTC.

The genes are TRBV2 and TRBJ2-2; no firm D call. Germline CDR1 SNHLY, CDR2 FYNNEI. Trimming took 5 bases from V and 2 from J, leaving 9 bases between them. The CDR3 length is 14 residues. The CDR3 loop is CASSSESNTGELFF. CDR3 nucleotide sequence: TGTGCCAGCAGTTCCGAGAGTAACACCGGGGAGCTGTTTTTT.

The chain recombines TRBV7-3 with TRBJ2-1; D is ambiguous. The CDR3 runs to 14 residues. Germline V gene lookup returns CDR1 SGHTA and CDR2 FQGTGA. The V gene lost 5 bases and the J gene lost 2 bases, with 10 bases spanning the gap. CDR3 nucleotides: TGTGCCAGCAGCCCTGGAGCTGCCTACAATGAGCAGTTCTTC. This translates into CASSPGAAYNEQFF.

V gene TRBV29-1 combines with J gene TRBJ2-7, with D perhaps matching TRBD1 (6 bases). Germline V gives CDR1 SQVTM, CDR2 ANQGSEA. The V gene lost 2 bases and the J gene lost 5 bases, with 13 bases spanning the gap. The CDR3 runs 13 residues. The CDR3 DNA sequence: TGCAGCGTTGAACTACAGGGAGAAAACGAGCAGTACTTC. Protein: CSVELQGENEQYF.